This T cell receptor (beta chain) was recorded in a study of T cells in women clearing cervical HPV infection listed by TCRdb under 2018. About the full investigation: The cases were some 26 women with histologically confirmed HPV16-related CIN3 or worse, and 2 of those women had invasive cancers. The controls were 25 or so women whose single incident HPV16 infection cleared within 12 months with no development of precancer or cancer. Case blood was taken at the visit when the lesion was first identified, whereas control blood was taken when infection was no longer detected. For cases, the median interval between lesion detection and blood sampling was around 140 days, with an interquartile range of 90 to 200 days. Since HLA typing was available for only a few women, HLA type could not be ruled out as a confounder. An exploratory proof-of-principle case-control study, nested within the Guanacaste HPV Natural History Study in Costa Rica, was conducted to compare TCR repertoires across cervical HPV16 outcomes. Cases were matched to controls by age within five years and by the year the sample was collected. Cases had a median age of almost 35 years compared with 38 for controls, and baseline characteristics showed no significant differences between the groups. In the parent cohort, roughly 10,000 women aged 18 or older were enrolled in Guanacaste, Costa Rica, during about 1992 to 1994 and were followed for seven years. As quality controls, five blinded duplicates were added to each group, bringing the total to roughly 60 samples made up of some 50 participants and some ten replicates.

Using the immunoSEQ assay, multiplex PCR amplified TCR beta CDR3 regions from an average of around 1,300 ng of genomic DNA per sample. To correct primer bias, the assay used a complete synthetic TCR repertoire to set an amplification baseline. Amplicons were sequenced on the Illumina platform. For the original study's pipeline: Sequences were error-corrected by clustering with frequency ratios and a modified nearest-neighbor algorithm and were then analyzed in the immunoSEQ Analyzer with IMGT gene definitions. TCR richness and evenness were averaged over 20 rarefaction repeats at each rarefaction depth, excluding samples with fewer sequences than the depth. Wilcoxon rank sum tests with FDR correction were used to compare relative abundances of V, D and J genes between the groups. In the blinded duplicates, the intraclass correlation was around 96% for TCR richness and averaged about 73% across around 66 gene segments. This is the immuneACCESS table as TCRdb keeps it, with only in-frame sequences that have V and J called. A part of the clones is gone; compared with another copy, unresolved V genes explain less than half, and the rest is unexplained. The V and J calls and clone size are taken from that table; D and trimming were inferred from the DNA. This sample's table carries roughly 48,000 clones. Of the sample, around 1.5% is held by the ten largest clones.

For this clone: Its specific antigen is unknown. The read ends 3 residues before the CDR3 terminus; that terminus is restored from the germline J gene.

Every participant had a single incident cervical HPV16 infection, and prevalent HPV16 infections were excluded. Cervical HPV DNA was detected by MY09/MY11 PCR and genotyped by dot-blot hybridization. Around 15 mL of heparinized blood were centrifuged, and the buffy coat was aliquoted, frozen at -30°C, then stored at -80°C. QIAGEN kits were used to extract genomic DNA from buffy coat specimens. Results the study describes overall, beyond this receptor: Because T-cell numbers per sample were unknown, differences in richness could reflect varying T-cell content rather than repertoire biology. TRBV6-7 relative abundance was lower in cases than in controls (approximately 0.11% versus 0.16%; Bonferroni P = 0.0008). The cross-sectional design could not show whether associations preceded infection or resulted from it; effector/memory subsets and HPV-specific T cells were not isolated. Across sequencing depths, CIN3+ cases showed significantly higher TCR repertoire richness than controls, but evenness did not differ between the groups. By combining richness with V gene abundances, random forest classifiers separated cases from controls with an estimated AUC of about 0.83.

From cysteine to phenylalanine, the CDR3 is 14 amino acids long. Sequencing covers 33 bases of the CDR3, shown here with the frame starting at base 1. Based on the germline V gene, the CDR1 and CDR2 sequences are ENHRY and SYGVKD. The V end loses 6 bases and the J end loses 6 bases, and a stretch of 18 bases separates them. The specimen was blood buffy coat. This clonotype was obtained from a woman between 18 and 69 years old with a cervical HPV16 infection that either progressed to CIN3+ or cleared (not recorded which). The sequence is built from TRBV10-3 and TRBJ2-7; perhaps TRBD1 is the D gene, with 5 bases matching. CDR3 DNA (partial): TGTGCCATCAGGACGCGAGCCCCAGGGATCGAG. Its coded protein is CAIRTRAPGIE. The full CDR3 sequence reads CAIRTRAPGIEQYF.